This entry lists 27 T cell receptor beta chains sequenced from one sample in a study of blood T cell repertoires in COVID-19. The repertoire was sequenced with immunoSEQ multiplex PCR; TCRdb's copy has only in-frame clones and lacks some. Of about 200,000 clones in the sample, over 75% are singletons; the top ten hold 5.1%. The sample was peripheral blood. These receptors all stem from a human donor in a cohort sampled during active COVID-19.

The chain couples TRBV6-2 or TRBV6-3 to TRBJ2-3, with TRBD2 matching over 8 bases. This CDR3 is built from 15 residues. V trimming: 4 bases; J trimming: 0 bases; junction bases outside the gene matches: 3. Germline V gives CDR1 MNHEY, CDR2 SVGEGT. CDR3 coding DNA: TGTGCCAGCAGTTCCGGGACTAGGAGCACAGATACGCAGTATTTT. Its translation: CASSSGTRSTDTQYF.

J is TRBJ1-2 and V is TRBV7-9, with 12 bases lining up with TRBD1. V trimming: 3 bases; J trimming: 10 bases; junction bases outside the gene matches: 12. The germline CDR1 and CDR2 sequences are SEHNR and FQNEAQ (reference sequence). The CDR3 has 16 amino acids. CDR3 sequence: CASSFESGQGAVDYTF. DNA of the CDR3: TGTGCCAGCAGCTTTGAGTCGGGACAGGGGGCCGTCGACTACACCTTC.

The V call is TRBV18, the J call TRBJ2-7; the D is unclear. The V end was cut by 2 bases, the J end by 0 bases, with 5 bases between. This CDR3 contains 13 residues. Germline CDR1 reads KGHSH; CDR2 reads LQKENI. The CDR3 loop reads CASSPSHSYEQYF. The DNA of the CDR3 is TGTGCCAGCTCACCAAGCCACTCCTACGAGCAGTACTTC.

This chain joins TRBV6-5 and TRBJ1-4; 7 nucleotides align to TRBD1. The CDR3 runs to 14 residues. V lost 8 bases to trimming and J lost 8 bases; unmatched junction nucleotides: 11. Germline lookup yields CDR1 MNHEY and CDR2 SVGAGI. The CDR3 region has the DNA TGTGCCAGCTCGAAACAGGGGAAGAGAGAAAAACTGTTTTTT. It yields the protein CASSKQGKREKLFF.

This clone was detected only once. J is TRBJ2-7 and V is TRBV11-3, with TRBD1 matching 11 bases. The germline gives CDR1 SGHNT, CDR2 YENEEA. CDR3 length: 14 amino acids. Trimming removed 4 bases from V and 5 bases from J; junction bases left unmatched: 4. This CDR3 reads CASSSGTGGNEQYF. CDR3 nucleotide sequence: TGTGCCAGCAGCTCCGGGACAGGGGGAAACGAGCAGTACTTC.

CDR3 nucleotides: TGTGCCTGGAGTCCGACTAGCGGGAACTACAATGAGCAGTTCTTC. As protein: CAWSPTSGNYNEQFF. The chain uses TRBV30 and TRBJ2-1; the match to TRBD2 covers 11 bases. In germline, CDR1 is GTSNPN, CDR2 SVGIG (reference sequence). The junction had 3 bases not matched to a gene; V was cut back by 2 bases and J by 3 bases. CDR3 length: 15 residues. Complete variable domain (other parts from reference TRBV30 and TRBJ2-1): SQTIHQWPATLVQPVGSPLSLECTVEGTSNPNLYWYRQAAGRGLQLLFYSVGIGQISSEVPQNLSASRPQDRQFILSSKKLLLSDSGFYLCAWSPTSGNYNEQFFGPGTRLTVL.

V is TRBV24-1 and J is TRBJ2-7; 9 bases are a match to TRBD1. CDR1 is KGHDR and CDR2 is SFDVKD in the germline V gene. The CDR3 is 15 amino acids. The J segment lost 3 bases and the V segment lost 4 bases, leaving 6 bases of the junction unmatched. CDR3 in amino acids: CATSEGTGIHYEQYF. The DNA of the CDR3 is TGTGCCACCAGTGAGGGGACAGGGATCCACTACGAGCAGTACTTC.

The rearrangement joins TRBV5-5 to TRBJ1-2; D perhaps matches TRBD1 (5 bases). V lost 2 bases, J lost 2 bases, and 7 bases lay in between. The germline V gene has CDR1 SGHKS and CDR2 YYEKEE (reference sequence). CDR3 length equals 13 residues. CDR3 sequence: CASSFRGNYGYTF. In nucleotides, the CDR3 is TGTGCCAGCAGCTTTCGGGGGAACTATGGCTACACCTTC.

The V call is TRBV28, the J call TRBJ1-4; 9 positions agree with TRBD1. Trimming took 3 bases from V and 1 from J; bases not matched to a gene: 6. Germline assignment: CDR1 MDHEN and CDR2 SYDVKM. The CDR3 contains 17 residues. The CDR3 sequence is CASSLPQGAETNEKLFF. The CDR3 region has the DNA TGTGCCAGCAGTTTGCCACAGGGGGCGGAAACTAATGAAAAACTGTTTTTT.

The chain is built from TRBV21-1 and TRBJ1-5. TRBV21-1 is annotated as a pseudogene. This CDR3 region has 12 residues. The CDR3 sequence: CASSKYGRPQHF. CDR3 nucleotide sequence: TGTGCCAGCAGCAAATACGGGAGGCCCCAGCATTTT.

The genes are TRBV6-6 and TRBJ2-4; a possible D gene is TRBD2 (5 bases). The germline V and J ends were trimmed by 4 bases and 5 bases, with 15 bases remaining between them. Germline loops: CDR1 MNHNY, CDR2 SVGAGI (reference sequence). The CDR3 contains 15 residues. CDR3: CASSWPFTEENIQYF. Written as DNA, the CDR3 is TGTGCCAGCAGTTGGCCATTCACGGAGGAAAACATTCAGTACTTC.

The rearrangement links TRBV5-4 to TRBJ2-5, with 11 bases aligning to TRBD2. Germline-derived CDR1 and CDR2 are SGHNT and YYREEE (reference sequence). CDR3 length: 17 residues. V shed 2 bases and J 1 base; nucleotides not matched to a gene: 7. In DNA, the CDR3 is TGTGCCAGCAGCTTTGGGGGACTAGCGGAGTTCCAAGAGACCCAGTACTTC. Translation gives CASSFGGLAEFQETQYF.

In the case of this clone: Within the sample, other DNA sequences also encode this same CDR3. J is TRBJ1-1 and V is TRBV6-2 or TRBV6-3; TRBD1 might be the D (6 bases). V gave up 2 bases and J gave up 0 bases, with 7 bases separating them. The germline V gene encodes CDR1 MNHEY and CDR2 SVGEGT. The CDR3 totals 14 residues. This CDR3 is CASSYRGLNTEAFF. The CDR3 DNA reads TGTGCCAGCAGTTACAGGGGGTTGAACACTGAAGCTTTCTTT.

The gene calls are TRBV28 and TRBJ2-2; tentatively, D is TRBD2 (5 bases). The CDR3 is 15 amino acids. Germline values: CDR1 MDHEN, CDR2 SYDVKM. Trimming took off 7 bases at V and 5 bases at J, with 17 bases between the two ends. In DNA, the CDR3 is TGTGCCAGCACCATCTCCCTAGCCGGGACCGGGGAGCTGTTTTTT. This gives the protein CASTISLAGTGELFF.

The chain links TRBV9 to TRBJ2-2, with D hard to call. Germline CDR1 is SGDLS and CDR2 is YYNGEE. CDR3 length: 15 residues. Trimming took off 2 bases at V and 1 base at J, with 9 bases between the two ends. CDR3 nucleotides: TGTGCCAGCAGCGTCGCCGGCGGGAACACCGGGGAGCTGTTTTTT. It is translated as CASSVAGGNTGELFF.

In this sample, this clone turned up a few times. V is TRBV28 and J is TRBJ2-5; TRBD2 matches at 8 bases. Germline CDR1 is MDHEN and CDR2 is SYDVKM. After removal of 6 bases from V and 2 bases from J, the junction contained 8 bases not matched to a gene. CDR3 length: 15 amino acids. The DNA of the CDR3 is TGTGCCAGCAGCCCACGCAAGCGGGGGCAAGAGACCCAGTACTTC. Its protein product is CASSPRKRGQETQYF.

The rearrangement links TRBV3-1 (or the pseudogene TRBV3-2) to TRBJ2-3, with TRBD2 as a possible D gene (5 bases). V was pared by 0 bases and J by 0 bases, with 16 bases between. The CDR3 covers 18 residues. The germline gives CDR1 LGHDT, CDR2 YNNKEL (reference sequence). The CDR3 here is CASSQDPSTKSSTDTQYF. CDR3 DNA: TGTGCCAGCAGCCAAGATCCTAGCACAAAATCTAGCACAGATACGCAGTATTTT.

The chain recombines TRBV6-5 with TRBJ1-5; 7 bases align to TRBD1. CDR3 size: 15 residues. Losses at the gene ends were 5 bases for V and 4 bases for J; bases not matched to a gene: 8. Germline-derived CDR1 and CDR2 are MNHEY and SVGAGI. CDR3 amino acids: CASSISGTENQPQHF. CDR3 nucleotides: TGTGCCAGCAGTATTTCCGGGACAGAAAATCAGCCCCAGCATTTT.

V is TRBV4-1 and J is TRBJ2-2, with 12 nucleotides matching TRBD2. V dropped 1 base and J dropped 7; count of bases not matched to a gene: 10. The CDR3 contains 18 residues. Germline V lookup: CDR1 MGHRA, CDR2 YSYEKL. Here the CDR3 DNA reads TGCGCCAGCAGCCAAGGGAAGACTAGCGGGAGAACAAGCGGGGAGCTGTTTTTT. It codes for CASSQGKTSGRTSGELFF.

The rearrangement links TRBV7-8 to TRBJ2-7; 15 bases are shared with TRBD2. J was trimmed by 7 bases and V by 5 bases; bases with no gene match: 9. Germline lookup yields CDR1 SGHVS and CDR2 FQNEAQ. The CDR3 is 16 amino acids. CDR3: CASSNVGLAGGREQYF. The CDR3 DNA follows: TGTGCCAGCAGCAACGTGGGACTAGCGGGAGGTAGAGAGCAGTACTTC.

The V gene is TRBV27, the J gene TRBJ2-2; D not resolved. Trimming pared 6 bases from V and 4 bases from J, leaving 9 bases between. The germline V gene encodes CDR1 MNHEY and CDR2 SMNVEV (reference sequence). The CDR3 totals 13 residues. The CDR3 DNA sequence: TGTGCCAGCAGGGAGTTCGGCACCGGGGAGCTGTTTTTT. It specifies CASREFGTGELFF.

Remarks on this clone: A junction boundary mismatches the germline segment, possibly from a read error. The rearrangement joins TRBV6-5 to TRBJ2-7; TRBD2 might be the D (6 bases). Germline CDR1 MNHEY, CDR2 SVGAGI. The CDR3 is 15 amino acids. The CDR3 sequence: CASSPSGSALYAQYF. CDR3 nucleotides: TGTGCCAGCAGTCCAAGCGGGTCGGCCTTGTACGCGCAGTACTTC.

This chain joins TRBV6-5 and TRBJ2-7, with 11 bases that match TRBD2. The V and J ends lost 8 bases and 3 bases, in that order; junction bases with no gene match: 3. Germline CDR1 and CDR2: MNHEY and SVGAGI. This CDR3 has 13 residues. CDR3 sequence: CASSGLAGYEQYF. The CDR3 nucleotides are TGTGCCAGCTCCGGACTAGCGGGCTACGAGCAGTACTTC.

CDR3 sequence: CASSFQSTSPLHF. CDR3 nucleotide sequence: TGTGCCAGTAGTTTCCAGTCCACTTCACCCCTCCACTTT. The chain couples TRBV19 to TRBJ1-6, with D uncertain. This CDR3 is built from 13 residues. Trimming removed 5 bases from V and 9 bases from J, with 11 bases in between. Looked up from germline, CDR1 is LNHDA and CDR2 is SQIVND (reference sequence).

The J gene is TRBJ1-1, the V gene TRBV15; D is perhaps TRBD1 (6 bases). The CDR3 runs 15 residues. The V gene's germline CDR1 is LNHNV and CDR2 YYDKDF (reference sequence). V was clipped by 0 bases and J by 2 bases, with 10 bases between them. The DNA of the CDR3 is TGTGCCACCAGCAGAGAGGGGACACCCAACACTGAAGCTTTCTTT. It yields the protein CATSREGTPNTEAFF.

This chain connects TRBV6-2 or TRBV6-3 to TRBJ1-2; no clear D. The V gene lost 5 bases and the J gene lost 9 bases, with 19 bases spanning the gap. This CDR3 contains 14 residues. CDR1 MNHEY and CDR2 SVGEGT come from the germline V gene. As DNA, the CDR3 is TGTGCCAGCAGTACCGACGGGATTCTTCGTCGCTACACCTTC. Protein: CASSTDGILRRYTF.

This chain joins TRBV28 and TRBJ1-2; TRBD1 matches 9 bases. The trim removed 2 bases at V and 0 bases at J, leaving 19 bases unmatched. The CDR3 is 21 residues long. From germline, CDR1 is MDHEN and CDR2 SYDVKM. The CDR3 sequence: CASSLQTPRRDRVFANYGYTF. The CDR3 DNA is TGTGCCAGCAGTTTACAAACCCCACGTCGGGACAGGGTATTTGCTAACTATGGCTACACCTTC.